A selection of T cell receptor beta chains follows, all from one sample in a study of PD-1 blockade in classical Hodgkin lymphoma. Only in-frame clones appear in the TCRdb table, and some are missing; sequencing was by immunoSEQ multiplex PCR. The table includes 20,000 to 30,000 clones, about 90% detected once. Sequenced: CD4+ T cells from blood. The receptors were gathered from a human donor with classical Hodgkin lymphoma. Both conserved end residues are part of each CDR3. The D gene is left open where the match is weak. For some rows the clone size is stated as once, few or many, or as a class when expanded; others skip it.

d_gene	abundance	v_gene	j_gene	CDR3aa	CDR3nt
.	.	TRBV7-8	TRBJ2-1	CASRSLAGDSYNEQFF	TGTGCCAGCCGGAGTTTGGCGGGTGACTCCTACAATGAGCAGTTCTTC
.	.	TRBV5-4	TRBJ2-7	CASSLRTSYEQYF	TGTGCCAGCAGCTTGCGGACCTCCTACGAGCAGTACTTC
.	.	TRBV5-4	TRBJ2-5	CASSLLVGVEETQYF	TGTGCCAGCAGCTTGTTAGTGGGGGTGGAAGAGACCCAGTACTTC
TRBD1	.	TRBV27	TRBJ2-3	CASSLGQGALTDTQYF	TGTGCCAGCAGTTTGGGACAGGGGGCCCTCACAGATACGCAGTATTTT
TRBD1	.	TRBV19	TRBJ1-2	CASNPLRFPGQPYGYTF	TGTGCCAGTAACCCTCTCCGGTTCCCGGGACAGCCCTATGGCTACACCTTC
.	.	TRBV7-9	TRBJ2-7	CASSLNSGTYEQYF	TGTGCCAGCAGCCTCAATAGCGGTACCTACGAGCAGTACTTC
TRBD1	.	TRBV13	TRBJ1-1	CASSLGTGGNTEAFF	TGTGCCAGCAGTTTGGGGACAGGCGGGAACACTGAAGCTTTCTTT
TRBD2	.	TRBV19	TRBJ2-7	CASSAFSGDPYEQYF	TGTGCCAGTAGTGCATTTAGCGGGGACCCCTACGAGCAGTACTTC
.	.	TRBV9	TRBJ1-1	CASSVVGRLDTEAFF	TGTGCCAGCAGCGTAGTAGGGCGCCTAGACACTGAAGCTTTCTTT
.	.	TRBV7-9	TRBJ2-2	CASSFPGRRTGELFF	TGTGCCAGCAGCTTCCCGGGGAGGAGGACGGGGGAGCTGTTTTTT
TRBD1	few	TRBV14	TRBJ1-2	CASSPVRTGGYGYTF	TGTGCCAGCAGCCCTGTAAGGACAGGGGGCTATGGCTACACCTTC
.	.	TRBV7-9	TRBJ2-7	CASTTGWEQYF	TGTGCCAGCACCACGGGTTGGGAGCAGTACTTC
TRBD2	.	TRBV19	TRBJ2-1	CASSITGGLLNEQFF	TGTGCCAGTAGTATTACGGGGGGGCTACTGAATGAGCAGTTCTTC
.	.	TRBV6-5	TRBJ1-1	CASSYSGFAGNTEAFF	TGTGCCAGCAGTTACTCAGGATTCGCCGGGAACACTGAAGCTTTCTTT
.	.	TRBV19	TRBJ2-2	CASSPNPGTTGELFF	TGTGCCAGTAGTCCGAACCCGGGGACAACCGGGGAGCTGTTTTTT
TRBD1	.	TRBV18	TRBJ2-1	CASSRQGAANEQFF	TGTGCCAGCTCACGGCAGGGGGCTGCCAATGAGCAGTTCTTC
TRBD1	.	TRBV10-1	TRBJ1-4	CASSPGQADEKLFF	TGCGCCAGCAGTCCGGGACAGGCGGACGAAAAACTGTTTTTT
TRBD1	.	TRBV9	TRBJ2-1	CASSTPRDRGGNEQFF	TGTGCCAGCAGCACACCCCGGGACAGGGGAGGCAATGAGCAGTTCTTC
.	.	TRBV7-6	TRBJ2-3	CASSLARATDTQYF	TGTGCCAGCAGCTTAGCTCGGGCAACGGATACGCAGTATTTT
.	.	TRBV9	TRBJ1-6	CASSVGVSPLHF	TGTGCCAGCAGCGTAGGGGTTTCACCCCTCCACTTT
.	.	TRBV9	TRBJ2-6	CASSVGGGSGANVLTF	TGTGCCAGCAGCGTAGGTGGAGGGTCAGGGGCCAACGTCCTGACTTTC
.	.	TRBV6-5	TRBJ2-2	CASRVDGTGELFF	TGTGCCAGCAGGGTGGATGGCACCGGGGAGCTGTTTTTT
.	.	TRBV7-8	TRBJ2-7	CASSLGSTEGEQYF	TGTGCCAGCAGCTTAGGCAGCACCGAGGGCGAGCAGTACTTC
.	.	TRBV5-1	TRBJ2-5	CASSSAPGGETQYF	TGCGCCAGCAGCTCGGCTCCCGGAGGAGAGACCCAGTACTTC
.	.	TRBV29-1	TRBJ1-1	CSVGGGGLEYTEAFF	TGCAGCGTGGGCGGCGGGGGCCTGGAATACACTGAAGCTTTCTTT
.	.	TRBV19	TRBJ1-1	CASREERGLMDTEAFF	TGTGCCAGTAGGGAAGAAAGGGGATTGATGGACACTGAAGCTTTCTTT
.	.	TRBV29-1	TRBJ2-7	CSVEEQVSPYEQYF	TGCAGCGTTGAAGAACAGGTTAGCCCCTACGAGCAGTACTTC
.	.	TRBV30	TRBJ2-1	CAVSLRSYNEQFF	TGTGCCGTTAGTCTGCGCTCCTACAATGAGCAGTTCTTC
TRBD2	once	TRBV5-1	TRBJ2-1	CASSAGLAGGNEQFF	TGCGCCAGCAGCGCGGGACTAGCGGGGGGGAATGAGCAGTTCTTC
.	.	TRBV6-5	TRBJ2-2	CASSWKTGELFF	TGTGCCAGCAGTTGGAAAACCGGGGAGCTGTTTTTT
TRBD2	.	TRBV18	TRBJ2-5	CASSRTSGQETQYF	TGTGCCAGCTCAAGGACTAGTGGTCAGGAGACCCAGTACTTC
.	few	TRBV7-9	TRBJ1-2	CASSARGVNYGYTF	TGTGCCAGCTCAGCCAGGGGAGTAAACTATGGCTACACCTTC
.	.	TRBV10-3	TRBJ2-3	CAISRTGDTDTQYF	TGTGCCATCAGTCGGACTGGGGACACAGATACGCAGTATTTT
TRBD1	.	TRBV5-1	TRBJ1-4	CASSLGQGEKLFF	TGCGCCAGCAGCTTGGGACAGGGTGAAAAACTGTTTTTT
TRBD2	.	TRBV7-7	TRBJ2-5	CASSQGLAGVWETQYF	TGTGCCAGCAGTCAGGGACTAGCGGGGGTTTGGGAGACCCAGTACTTC
.	.	TRBV7-2	TRBJ2-3	CASSLTDTQYF	TGTGCCAGCAGCTTAACAGATACGCAGTATTTT
.	.	TRBV2	TRBJ1-5	CASRSEPSNQPQHF	TGTGCCAGCAGATCGGAGCCTAGCAATCAGCCCCAGCATTTT
TRBD1	.	TRBV4-3	TRBJ2-1	CASSQEDRPWDEQFF	TGCGCCAGCAGCCAAGAGGACAGGCCATGGGATGAGCAGTTCTTC
TRBD2	.	TRBV4-3	TRBJ2-2	CASMREGLAGSGELFF	TGCGCCAGCATGCGGGAGGGACTAGCGGGCTCCGGGGAGCTGTTTTTT
TRBD2	.	TRBV13	TRBJ2-3	CASSRGLAGGRTDTQYF	TGTGCCAGCAGCCGGGGACTAGCGGGGGGCCGCACAGATACGCAGTATTTT
TRBD2	.	TRBV5-1	TRBJ2-5	CASSRGVGETQYF	TGCGCCAGCAGCCGGGGGGTAGGGGAGACCCAGTACTTC
TRBD2	.	TRBV19	TRBJ2-3	CASSISGGATDTQYF	TGTGCCAGTAGTATAAGCGGGGGGGCGACAGATACGCAGTATTTT
TRBD1	.	TRBV6-1	TRBJ1-2	CASRLGGGGGYGYTF	TGTGCCAGCAGGCTAGGAGGGGGCGGAGGCTATGGCTACACCTTC
.	.	TRBV19	TRBJ1-2	CASSGAGAVNYGYTF	TGTGCCAGTAGTGGGGCAGGGGCAGTTAACTATGGCTACACCTTC
TRBD1	.	TRBV5-8	TRBJ1-1	CASSLQGATTEAFF	TGTGCCAGCAGCTTGCAGGGGGCGACCACTGAAGCTTTCTTT
.	.	TRBV5-4	TRBJ2-5	CASSLGGDGETQYF	TGTGCCAGCAGCTTGGGCGGGGATGGAGAGACCCAGTACTTC
.	.	TRBV28	TRBJ1-2	CASSFPVGPYGYTF	TGTGCCAGCAGTTTCCCCGTGGGACCCTATGGCTACACCTTC
TRBD1	.	TRBV6-5	TRBJ2-1	CASSYSWTGGLWQFF	TGTGCCAGCAGTTACTCTTGGACAGGGGGCCTTTGGCAGTTCTTC
TRBD1	.	TRBV6-8	TRBJ1-6	CASSYGDRVNSPLHF	TGTGCCAGCAGTTATGGGGACAGGGTAAATTCACCCCTCCACTTT
TRBD2	.	TRBV7-2	TRBJ2-7	CASSTSGTPYEQYF	TGTGCCAGCAGCACAAGCGGGACCCCCTACGAGCAGTACTTC
.	.	TRBV4-1	TRBJ1-1	CASSKQENTEAFF	TGCGCCAGCAGCAAACAGGAGAACACTGAAGCTTTCTTT
.	.	TRBV5-4	TRBJ1-1	CASSLDRDGLEAFF	TGTGCCAGCAGCCTCGACCGGGACGGACTTGAAGCTTTCTTT
.	once	TRBV6-6	TRBJ1-2	CASSPQGQNGYTF	TGTGCCAGCAGTCCCCAGGGTCAGAATGGCTACACCTTC
.	once	TRBV27	TRBJ1-6	CASRLGRSYNSPLHF	TGTGCCAGCAGGCTGGGTAGGTCCTATAATTCACCCCTCCACTTT
.	.	TRBV30	TRBJ2-7	CASLARGRGYEQYF	TGTGCCTCCCTGGCGAGGGGCAGGGGTTACGAGCAGTACTTC
TRBD2	.	TRBV7-2	TRBJ2-2	CASSALLAGTGELFF	TGTGCCAGCAGCGCACTACTAGCGGGGACCGGGGAGCTGTTTTTT
.	.	TRBV28	TRBJ1-4	CASSLLSGGNEKLFF	TGTGCCAGCAGTTTATTGTCAGGCGGTAATGAAAAACTGTTTTTT
.	.	TRBV6-1	TRBJ2-5	CASSDRGIEETQYF	TGTGCCAGCAGTGACAGAGGGATCGAAGAGACCCAGTACTTC
.	.	TRBV15	TRBJ1-5	CATSRDLGRNQPQHF	TGTGCCACCAGCAGAGATTTGGGAAGGAATCAGCCCCAGCATTTT